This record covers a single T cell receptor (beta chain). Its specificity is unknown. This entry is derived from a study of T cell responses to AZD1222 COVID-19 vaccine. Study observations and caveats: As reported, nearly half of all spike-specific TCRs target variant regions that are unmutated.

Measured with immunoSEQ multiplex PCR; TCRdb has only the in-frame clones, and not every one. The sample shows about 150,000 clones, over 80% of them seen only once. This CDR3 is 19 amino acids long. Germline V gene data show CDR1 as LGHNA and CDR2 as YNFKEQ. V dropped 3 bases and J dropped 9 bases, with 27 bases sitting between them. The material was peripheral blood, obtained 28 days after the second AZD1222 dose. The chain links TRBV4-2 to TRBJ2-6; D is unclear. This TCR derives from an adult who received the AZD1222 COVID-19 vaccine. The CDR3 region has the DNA TGTGCCAGCAGCCATCCCGGTGACAAGGTGTTCAATGACGTCAACGTCCTGACTTTC. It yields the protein CASSHPGDKVFNDVNVLTF.